Given below is one T cell receptor beta chain in context. This sample is part of a study of T cell changes during pregnancy in multiple sclerosis. Profiled with immunoSEQ multiplex PCR; TCRdb holds only in-frame clones, not every one. The table has approximately 51,000 clones, around 94% seen once. CDR1 and CDR2 from the germline V gene are SGHNT and YYREEE (reference sequence). The length of the CDR3 is 13 residues. The ends were cut back, 1 base at V and 6 bases at J, with 10 bases in the middle. The sample was CD4+ T cells from peripheral blood mononuclear cells, taken in the second trimester of pregnancy. This TCR was recovered from a female donor with multiple sclerosis, enrolled in a pregnancy study. This chain joins TRBV5-4 and TRBJ1-2; D is perhaps TRBD1 (5 bases). CDR3 loop: CASSLMGPNGYTF. The CDR3 DNA is TGTGCCAGCAGCTTGATGGGGCCAAATGGCTACACCTTC.